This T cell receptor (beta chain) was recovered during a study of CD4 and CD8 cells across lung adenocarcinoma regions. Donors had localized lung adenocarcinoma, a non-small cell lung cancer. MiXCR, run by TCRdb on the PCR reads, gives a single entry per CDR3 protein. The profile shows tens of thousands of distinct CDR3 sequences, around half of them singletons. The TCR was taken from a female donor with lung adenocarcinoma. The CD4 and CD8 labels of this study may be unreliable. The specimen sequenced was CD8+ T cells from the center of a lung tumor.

The CDR3 DNA reads TGTGCCAGGAGCGTCGGGGCTGTGAGCAGAGAGGAGCAGTATTTT. Translation gives CARSVGAVSREEQYF. The V gene is TRBV6-1, the J gene TRBJ2-5; either TRBD1 or TRBD2 may fit D (5 bases each). The DNA end is more similar to TRBJ2-3, so the J call may be wrong. CDR1 and CDR2 (germline): MNHNS, SASEGT. This CDR3 has 15 amino acids.